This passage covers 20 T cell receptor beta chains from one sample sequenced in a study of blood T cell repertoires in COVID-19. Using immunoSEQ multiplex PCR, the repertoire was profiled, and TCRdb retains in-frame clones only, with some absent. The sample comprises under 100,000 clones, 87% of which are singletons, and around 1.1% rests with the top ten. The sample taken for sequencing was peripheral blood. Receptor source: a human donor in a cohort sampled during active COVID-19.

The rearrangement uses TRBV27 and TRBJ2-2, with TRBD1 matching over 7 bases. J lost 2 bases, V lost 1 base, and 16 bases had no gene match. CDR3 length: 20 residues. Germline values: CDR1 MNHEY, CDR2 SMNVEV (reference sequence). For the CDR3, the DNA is TGTGCCAGCAGTTTATGGGTTGGACAGGCATCGCAAATTAACACCGGGGAGCTGTTTTTT. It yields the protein CASSLWVGQASQINTGELFF.

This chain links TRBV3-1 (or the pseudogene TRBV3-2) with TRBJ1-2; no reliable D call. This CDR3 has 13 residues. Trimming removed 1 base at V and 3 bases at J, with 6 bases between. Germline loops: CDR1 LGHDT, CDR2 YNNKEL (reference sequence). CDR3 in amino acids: CASSQVADYGYTF. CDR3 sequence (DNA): TGTGCCAGCAGCCAAGTGGCGGACTATGGCTACACCTTC.

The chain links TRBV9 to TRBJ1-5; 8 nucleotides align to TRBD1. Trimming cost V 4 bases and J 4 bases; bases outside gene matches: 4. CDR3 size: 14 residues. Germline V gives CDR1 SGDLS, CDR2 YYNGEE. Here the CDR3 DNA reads TGTGCCAGCAGCCCGGGACAGGTTAATCAGCCCCAGCATTTT. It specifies CASSPGQVNQPQHF.

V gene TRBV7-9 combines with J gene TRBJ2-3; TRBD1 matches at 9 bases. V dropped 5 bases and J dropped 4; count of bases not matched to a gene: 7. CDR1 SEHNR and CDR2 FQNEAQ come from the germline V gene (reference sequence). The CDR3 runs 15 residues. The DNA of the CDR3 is TGTGCCAGCAGCCACCGGGACAGGGCCCCAGATACGCAGTATTTT. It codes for CASSHRDRAPDTQYF.

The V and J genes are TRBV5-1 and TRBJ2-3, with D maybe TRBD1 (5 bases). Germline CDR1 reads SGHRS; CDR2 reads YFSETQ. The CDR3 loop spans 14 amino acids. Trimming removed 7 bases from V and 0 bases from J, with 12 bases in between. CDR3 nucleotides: TGCGCCAGCGGCGACAGCCTCAGCACAGATACGCAGTATTTT. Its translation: CASGDSLSTDTQYF.

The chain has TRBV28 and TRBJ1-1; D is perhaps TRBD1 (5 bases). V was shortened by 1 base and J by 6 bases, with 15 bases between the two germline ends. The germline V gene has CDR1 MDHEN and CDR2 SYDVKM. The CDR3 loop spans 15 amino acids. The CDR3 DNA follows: TGTGCCAGCAGTTTATCTGCGGGGTCGGGGGCTGAAGCTTTCTTT. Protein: CASSLSAGSGAEAFF.

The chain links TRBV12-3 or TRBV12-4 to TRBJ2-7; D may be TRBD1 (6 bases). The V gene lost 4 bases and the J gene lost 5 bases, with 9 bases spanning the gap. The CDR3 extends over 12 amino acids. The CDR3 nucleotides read TGTGCCAGCAGTTATGGGACAAACGAGCAGTACTTC. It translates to CASSYGTNEQYF.

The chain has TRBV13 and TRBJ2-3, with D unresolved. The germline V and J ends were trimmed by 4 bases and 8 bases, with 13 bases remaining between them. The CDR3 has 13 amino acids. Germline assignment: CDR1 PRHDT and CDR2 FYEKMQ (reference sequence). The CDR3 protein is CASSYSTAGTQYF. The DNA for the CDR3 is TGTGCCAGCAGCTATTCTACCGCCGGTACGCAGTATTTT.

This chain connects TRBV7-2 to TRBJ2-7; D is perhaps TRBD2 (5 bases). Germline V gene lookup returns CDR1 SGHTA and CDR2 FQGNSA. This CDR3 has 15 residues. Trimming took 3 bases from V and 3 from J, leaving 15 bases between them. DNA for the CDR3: TGTGCCAGCAGCTTCGGAGGCTCGAAAAACTACGAGCAGTACTTC. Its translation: CASSFGGSKNYEQYF.

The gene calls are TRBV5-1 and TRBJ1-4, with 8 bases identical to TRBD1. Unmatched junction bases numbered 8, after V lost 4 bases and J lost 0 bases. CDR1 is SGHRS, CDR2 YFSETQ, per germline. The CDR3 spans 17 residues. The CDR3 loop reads CASSPWTGKTTNEKLFF. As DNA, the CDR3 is TGCGCCAGCAGCCCATGGACAGGGAAAACAACTAATGAAAAACTGTTTTTT.

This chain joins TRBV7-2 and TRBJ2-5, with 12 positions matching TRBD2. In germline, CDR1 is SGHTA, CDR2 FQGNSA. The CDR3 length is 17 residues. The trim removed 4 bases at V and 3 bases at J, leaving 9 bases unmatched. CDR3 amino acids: CASSSPLAGGPKETQYF. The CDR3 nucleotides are TGTGCCAGCAGCTCGCCCCTAGCGGGAGGGCCGAAAGAGACCCAGTACTTC.

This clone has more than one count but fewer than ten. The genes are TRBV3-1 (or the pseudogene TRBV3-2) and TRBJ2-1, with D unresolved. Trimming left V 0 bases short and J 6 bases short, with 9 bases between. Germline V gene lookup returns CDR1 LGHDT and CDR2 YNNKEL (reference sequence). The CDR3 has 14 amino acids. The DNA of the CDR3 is TGTGCCAGCAGCCAAGACCCTTCTAGCAATGAGCAGTTCTTC. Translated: CASSQDPSSNEQFF.

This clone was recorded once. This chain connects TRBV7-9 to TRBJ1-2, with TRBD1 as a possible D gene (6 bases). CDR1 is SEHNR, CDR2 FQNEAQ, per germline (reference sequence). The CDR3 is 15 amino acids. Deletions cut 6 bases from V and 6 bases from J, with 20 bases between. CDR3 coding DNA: TGTGCCAGCAGTCAACAGGGTGGTGGGGAGAATGGCTACACCTTC. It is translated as CASSQQGGGENGYTF.

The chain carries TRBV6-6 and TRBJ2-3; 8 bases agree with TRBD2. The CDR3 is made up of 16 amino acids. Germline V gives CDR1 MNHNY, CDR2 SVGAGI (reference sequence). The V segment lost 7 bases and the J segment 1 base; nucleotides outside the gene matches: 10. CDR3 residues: CASTRGSGARTDTQYF. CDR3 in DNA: TGTGCCAGCACCAGGGGTAGCGGGGCTCGCACAGATACGCAGTATTTT.

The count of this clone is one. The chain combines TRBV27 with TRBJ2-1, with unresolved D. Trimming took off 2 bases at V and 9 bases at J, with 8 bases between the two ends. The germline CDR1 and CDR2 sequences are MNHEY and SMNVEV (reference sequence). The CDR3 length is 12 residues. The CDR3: CASSLQASEQFF. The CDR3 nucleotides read TGTGCCAGCAGTTTACAGGCAAGTGAGCAGTTCTTC.

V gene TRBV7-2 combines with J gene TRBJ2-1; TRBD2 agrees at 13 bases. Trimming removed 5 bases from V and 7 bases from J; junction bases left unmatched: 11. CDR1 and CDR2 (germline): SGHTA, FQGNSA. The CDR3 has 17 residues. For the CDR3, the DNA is TGTGCCAGCAGCGCCTATCGGACTAGCGGGAGCAGAAATGAGCAGTTCTTC. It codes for CASSAYRTSGSRNEQFF. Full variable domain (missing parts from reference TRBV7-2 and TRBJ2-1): GAGVSQSPSNKVTEKGKDVELRCDPISGHTALYWYRQSLGQGLEFLIYFQGNSAPDKSGLPSDRFSAERTGGSVSTLTIQRTQQEDSAVYLCASSAYRTSGSRNEQFFGPGTRLTVL.

CDR3 DNA sequence: TGTGCCAGCAGCTCATCCGGGGTGCCCGAGACCCAGTACTTC. Residues: CASSSSGVPETQYF. J is TRBJ2-5 and V is TRBV3-1 (or the pseudogene TRBV3-2), with D possibly matching TRBD2 (5 bases). Germline-derived CDR1 and CDR2 are LGHDT and YNNKEL (reference sequence). The V gene lost 5 bases and the J gene lost 5 bases, with 15 bases spanning the gap. The length of the CDR3 is 14 residues.

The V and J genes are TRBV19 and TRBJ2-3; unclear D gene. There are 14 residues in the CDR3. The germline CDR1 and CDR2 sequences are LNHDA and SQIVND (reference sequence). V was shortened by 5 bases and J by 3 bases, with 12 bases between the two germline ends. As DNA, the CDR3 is TGTGCCAGTAGTCCCCAGGATGGAACAGATACGCAGTATTTT. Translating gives CASSPQDGTDTQYF.

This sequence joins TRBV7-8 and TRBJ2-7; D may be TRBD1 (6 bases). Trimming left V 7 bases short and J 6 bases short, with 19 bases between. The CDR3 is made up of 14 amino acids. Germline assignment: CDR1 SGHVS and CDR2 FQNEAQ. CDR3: CASTVNRAFSEQYF. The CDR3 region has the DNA TGTGCCAGCACCGTTAACAGGGCTTTTTCCGAGCAGTACTTC.

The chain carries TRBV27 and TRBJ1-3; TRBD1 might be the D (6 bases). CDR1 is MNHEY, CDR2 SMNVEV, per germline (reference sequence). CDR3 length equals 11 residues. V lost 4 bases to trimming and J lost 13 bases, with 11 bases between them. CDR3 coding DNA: TGTGCCAGCAGTTCCGACAGGAAAATATATTTT. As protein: CASSSDRKIYF.